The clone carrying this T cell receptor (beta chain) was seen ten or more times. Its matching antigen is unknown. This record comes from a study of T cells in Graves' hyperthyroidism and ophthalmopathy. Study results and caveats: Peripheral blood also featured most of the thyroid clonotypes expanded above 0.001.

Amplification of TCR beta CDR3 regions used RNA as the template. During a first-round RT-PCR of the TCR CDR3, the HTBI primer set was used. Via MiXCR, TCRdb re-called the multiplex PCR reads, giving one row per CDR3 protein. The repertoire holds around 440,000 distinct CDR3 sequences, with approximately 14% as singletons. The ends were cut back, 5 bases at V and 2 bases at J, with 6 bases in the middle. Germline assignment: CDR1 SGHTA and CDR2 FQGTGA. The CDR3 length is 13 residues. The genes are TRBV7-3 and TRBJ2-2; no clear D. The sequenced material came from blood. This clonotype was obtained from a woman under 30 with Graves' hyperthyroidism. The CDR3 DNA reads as TGTGCCAGCAGCATTCGTAACACCGGGGAGCTGTTTTTT. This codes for CASSIRNTGELFF.